The TCR beta chain under discussion was sequenced for a study of regulatory dendritic cells for organ transplantation. Broader study findings: Memory CD8+ clonal expansion seemed more limited with regulatory than mature dendritic cells. Memory T cells were less diverse than naive, with memory CD8+ most oligoclonal.

Memory T cells were CD45RO+, naive were CD45RA+, sorted by FACS. Germline V gene sequence: CDR1 KGHSH, CDR2 LQKENI. Trimming took 4 bases from V and 4 from J; bases not matched to a gene: 4. This CDR3 comprises 15 residues. Note on this clone: Its target is unknown.

Clones were read by immunoSEQ multiplex PCR, and TCRdb kept only the in-frame ones, dropping some. The data contain over 20,000 clones, 74% of them singletons. The J gene is TRBJ1-1, the V gene TRBV18, with TRBD1 identical over 12 bases. Material: memory CD4+ T cells from blood. Subset denoted: CD45RO+ memory T cells. This clonotype originated in a human donor in good health. For the CDR3, the DNA is TGTGCCAGCTCACTCGGGACAGGGGGCCTCACTGAAGCTTTCTTT. Its protein product is CASSLGTGGLTEAFF.